This TCR beta chain was sequenced in a study of cytomegalovirus exposure and HLA in healthy donors. The study, taken as a whole, reports: A highly shared variant cluster was judged a likely technical artifact.

A multiplex PCR was run with 60 Vbeta primers and 13 Jbeta primers. Clones were read by immunoSEQ multiplex PCR, and TCRdb kept only the in-frame ones, dropping some. The sample comprises some 120,000 clones, less than 80% of which are singletons, and 3.3% rests with the top ten. V was pared by 5 bases and J by 4 bases, with 3 bases of the junction left unmatched. This CDR3 contains 12 residues. Germline loops: CDR1 GTSNPN, CDR2 SVGIG (reference sequence). Comment on this clone: No antigen is known for it.

The receptor was derived from a woman aged 50 to 60 in good health and CMV-seronegative. Sequences were obtained from PBMCs. The chain combines TRBV30 with TRBJ2-5; 8 bases agree with TRBD2. The CDR3 coding sequence is TGTGCCTGGGGGGCGGGGGGAGAGACCCAGTACTTC. Encoded protein: CAWGAGGETQYF.